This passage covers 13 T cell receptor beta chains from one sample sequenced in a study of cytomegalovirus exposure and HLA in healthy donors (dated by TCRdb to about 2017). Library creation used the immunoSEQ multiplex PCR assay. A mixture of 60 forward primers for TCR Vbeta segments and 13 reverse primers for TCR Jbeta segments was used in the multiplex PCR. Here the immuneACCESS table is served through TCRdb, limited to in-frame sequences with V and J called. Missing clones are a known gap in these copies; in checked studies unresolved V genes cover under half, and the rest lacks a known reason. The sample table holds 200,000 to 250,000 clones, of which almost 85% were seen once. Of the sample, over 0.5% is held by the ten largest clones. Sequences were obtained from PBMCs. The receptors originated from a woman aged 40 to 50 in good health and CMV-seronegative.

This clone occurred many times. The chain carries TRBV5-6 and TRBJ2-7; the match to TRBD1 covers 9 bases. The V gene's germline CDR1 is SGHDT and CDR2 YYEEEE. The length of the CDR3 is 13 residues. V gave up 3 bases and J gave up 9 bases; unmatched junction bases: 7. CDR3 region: CASSWDRDRGQYF. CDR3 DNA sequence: TGTGCCAGCAGCTGGGACAGGGACCGGGGGCAGTACTTC.

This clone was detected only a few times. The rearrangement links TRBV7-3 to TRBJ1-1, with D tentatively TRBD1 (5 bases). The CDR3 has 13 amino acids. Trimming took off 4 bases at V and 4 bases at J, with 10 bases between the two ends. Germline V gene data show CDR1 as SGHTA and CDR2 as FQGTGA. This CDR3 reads CASSSDRATEAFF. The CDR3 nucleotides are TGTGCCAGCAGCTCCGACAGAGCCACTGAAGCTTTCTTT.

CDR3 coding DNA: TGTGCCAGCAGTTTAATGGGCAGGGGGTTCCAAGAGACCCAGTACTTC. Protein: CASSLMGRGFQETQYF. V is TRBV27 and J is TRBJ2-5; 7 positions match TRBD1. This CDR3 region has 16 residues. The V gene end was trimmed by 2 bases and the J gene end by 1 base; junction bases not matched to a gene: 7. CDR1 is MNHEY, CDR2 SMNVEV, per germline (reference sequence).

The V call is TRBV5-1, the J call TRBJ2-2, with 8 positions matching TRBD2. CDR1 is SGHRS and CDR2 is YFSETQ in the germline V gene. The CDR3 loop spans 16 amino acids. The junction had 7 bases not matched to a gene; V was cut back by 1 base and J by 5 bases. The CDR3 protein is CASSLRGLDKTGELFF. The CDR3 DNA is TGCGCCAGCAGCTTGAGGGGACTAGATAAGACCGGGGAGCTGTTTTTT.

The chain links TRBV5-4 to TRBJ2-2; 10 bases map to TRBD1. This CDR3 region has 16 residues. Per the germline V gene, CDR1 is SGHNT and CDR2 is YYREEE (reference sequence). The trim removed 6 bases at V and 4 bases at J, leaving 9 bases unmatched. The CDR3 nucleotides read TGTGCCAGCACTAAGGGACAGGGGCGGACCACCGGGGAGCTGTTTTTT. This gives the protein CASTKGQGRTTGELFF.

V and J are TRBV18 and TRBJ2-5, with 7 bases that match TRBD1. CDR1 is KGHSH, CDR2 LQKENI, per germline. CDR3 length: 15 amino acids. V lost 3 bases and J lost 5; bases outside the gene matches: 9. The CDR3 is CASSPLTGPDETQYF. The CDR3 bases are TGTGCCAGCTCACCTTTGACAGGGCCGGATGAGACCCAGTACTTC.

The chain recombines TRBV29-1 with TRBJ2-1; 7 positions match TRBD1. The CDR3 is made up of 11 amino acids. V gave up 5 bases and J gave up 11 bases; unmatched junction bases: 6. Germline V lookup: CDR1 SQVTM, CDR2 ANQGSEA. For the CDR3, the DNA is TGCAGCGTTACTCCGGGACAGAAGCAGTTCTTC. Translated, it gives CSVTPGQKQFF.

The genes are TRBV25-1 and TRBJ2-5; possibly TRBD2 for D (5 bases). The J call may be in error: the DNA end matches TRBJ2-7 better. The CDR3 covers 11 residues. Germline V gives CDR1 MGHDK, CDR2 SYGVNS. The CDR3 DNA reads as TGTGCCAGCTCTGGACTGTACGAGCAGTACTTC. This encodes CASSGLYEQYF.

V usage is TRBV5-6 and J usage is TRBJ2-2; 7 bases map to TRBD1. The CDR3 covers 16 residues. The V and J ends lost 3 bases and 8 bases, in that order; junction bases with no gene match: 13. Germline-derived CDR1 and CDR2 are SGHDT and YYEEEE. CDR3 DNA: TGTGCCAGCAGCTCGGGACAGTTGGAGCGACGGGGGGAGCTGTTTTTT. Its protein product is CASSSGQLERRGELFF.

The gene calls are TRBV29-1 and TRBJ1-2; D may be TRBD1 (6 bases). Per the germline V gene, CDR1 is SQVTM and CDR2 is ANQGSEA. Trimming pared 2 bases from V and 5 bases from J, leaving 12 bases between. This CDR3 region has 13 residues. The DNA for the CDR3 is TGCAGCGTTGAATACAGGGAGGGGTATGGCTACACCTTC. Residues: CSVEYREGYGYTF.

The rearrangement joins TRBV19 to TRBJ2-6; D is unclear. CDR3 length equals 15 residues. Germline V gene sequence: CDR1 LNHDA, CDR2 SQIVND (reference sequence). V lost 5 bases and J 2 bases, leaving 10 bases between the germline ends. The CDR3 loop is CASSSENTGANVLTF. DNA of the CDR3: TGTGCCAGTAGTTCAGAAAATACTGGGGCCAACGTCCTGACTTTC.

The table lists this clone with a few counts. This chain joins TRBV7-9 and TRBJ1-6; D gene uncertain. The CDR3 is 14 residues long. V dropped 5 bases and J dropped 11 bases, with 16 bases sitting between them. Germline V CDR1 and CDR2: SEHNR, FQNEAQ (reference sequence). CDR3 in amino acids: CASSPEGRRPPLHF. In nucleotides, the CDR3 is TGTGCCAGCAGCCCTGAAGGGAGGAGGCCACCCCTCCACTTT.

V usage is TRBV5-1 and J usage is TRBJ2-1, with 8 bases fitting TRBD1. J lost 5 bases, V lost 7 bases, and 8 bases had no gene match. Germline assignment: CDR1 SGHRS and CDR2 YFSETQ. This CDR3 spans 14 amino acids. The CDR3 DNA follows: TGCGCCAGCCTGGCGACAGGGGTCGACAATGAGCAGTTCTTC. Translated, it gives CASLATGVDNEQFF.